The clone carrying this TCR beta chain was seen a handful of times. Antigen: not known. This sample is part of a study of T cells in localized non-small cell lung cancer. Study results and caveats: Within adjacent lung there appeared a median 57 of the top 100 tumor clones. A higher density of T cells in blood coincided with extended overall survival. One tumor region alone was sequenced, and heterogeneity therefore remains possible. Clonality peaked in uninvolved adjacent lung rather than tumor.

J lost 4 bases, V lost 4 bases, and 4 bases had no gene match. In germline, CDR1 is LNHDA, CDR2 SQIVND (reference sequence). There are 15 residues in the CDR3. TCRdb's table, derived via immunoSEQ multiplex PCR, lists solely in-frame clones and lacks some. This sample yields around 4,000 clones, of which over 30% are seen a single time; around 17% belongs to the top ten. The sequences come from lung tumor tissue, collected before any cancer treatment. The clonotype was recovered from a man between 40 and 75 years old with stage II squamous cell lung carcinoma. The V gene is TRBV19, the J gene TRBJ2-2; 9 bases line up with TRBD1. This CDR3 is CASSKGQGATGELFF. For the CDR3, the DNA is TGTGCCAGTAGTAAGGGACAGGGAGCCACCGGGGAGCTGTTTTTT. Drawing the rest from reference TRBV19 and TRBJ2-2, the complete variable domain is DGGITQSPKYLFRKEGQNVTLSCEQNLNHDAMYWYRQDPGQGLRLIYYSQIVNDFQKGDIAEGYSVSREKKESFPLTVTSAQKNPTAFYLCASSKGQGATGELFFGEGSRLTVL.